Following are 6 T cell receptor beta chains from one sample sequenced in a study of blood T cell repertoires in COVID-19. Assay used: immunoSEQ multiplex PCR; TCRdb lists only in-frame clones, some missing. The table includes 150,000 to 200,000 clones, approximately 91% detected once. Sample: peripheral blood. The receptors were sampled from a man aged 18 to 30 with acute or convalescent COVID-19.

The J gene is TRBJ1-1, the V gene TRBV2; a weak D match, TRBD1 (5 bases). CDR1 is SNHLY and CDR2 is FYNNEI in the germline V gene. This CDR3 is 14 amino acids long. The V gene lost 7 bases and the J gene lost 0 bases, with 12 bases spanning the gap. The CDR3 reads CASTPGHMNTEAFF. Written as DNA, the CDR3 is TGTGCCAGCACCCCAGGGCATATGAACACTGAAGCTTTCTTT.

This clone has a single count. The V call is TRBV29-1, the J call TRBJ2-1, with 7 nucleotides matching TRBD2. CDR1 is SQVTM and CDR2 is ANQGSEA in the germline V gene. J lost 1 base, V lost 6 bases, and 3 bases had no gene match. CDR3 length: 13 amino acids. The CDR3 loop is CSVTSASYNEQFF. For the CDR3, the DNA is TGCAGCGTCACTAGCGCGTCCTACAATGAGCAGTTCTTC.

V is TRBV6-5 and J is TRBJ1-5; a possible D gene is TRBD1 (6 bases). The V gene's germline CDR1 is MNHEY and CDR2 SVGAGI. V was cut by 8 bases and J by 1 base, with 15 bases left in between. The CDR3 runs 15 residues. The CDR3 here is CASAFEQGSNQPQHF. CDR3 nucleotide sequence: TGTGCCAGCGCGTTTGAACAGGGAAGCAATCAGCCCCAGCATTTT.

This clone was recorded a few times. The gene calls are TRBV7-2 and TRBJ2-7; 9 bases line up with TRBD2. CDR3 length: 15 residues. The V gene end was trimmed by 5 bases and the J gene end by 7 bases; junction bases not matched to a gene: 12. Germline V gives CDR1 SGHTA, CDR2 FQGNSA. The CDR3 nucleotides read TGTGCCAGCAGCCGCTTGGGGCTAGCGGGAACGGAGCAGTACTTC. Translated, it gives CASSRLGLAGTEQYF. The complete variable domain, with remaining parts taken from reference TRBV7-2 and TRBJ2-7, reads GAGVSQSPSNKVTEKGKDVELRCDPISGHTALYWYRQSLGQGLEFLIYFQGNSAPDKSGLPSDRFSAERTGGSVSTLTIQRTQQEDSAVYLCASSRLGLAGTEQYFGPGTRLTVT.

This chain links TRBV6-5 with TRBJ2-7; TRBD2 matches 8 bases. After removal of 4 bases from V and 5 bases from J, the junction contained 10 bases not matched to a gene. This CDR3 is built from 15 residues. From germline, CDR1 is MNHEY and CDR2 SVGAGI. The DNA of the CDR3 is TGTGCCAGCAGTTGGCCGGGGGGGAGGCTTAACGAGCAGTACTTC. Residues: CASSWPGGRLNEQYF.

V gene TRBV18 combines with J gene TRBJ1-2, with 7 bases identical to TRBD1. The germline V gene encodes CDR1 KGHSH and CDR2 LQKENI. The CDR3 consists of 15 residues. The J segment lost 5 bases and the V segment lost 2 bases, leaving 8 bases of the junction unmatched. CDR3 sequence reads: CASSPGYGTAYGYTF. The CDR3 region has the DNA TGTGCCAGCTCACCAGGGTACGGGACAGCTTATGGCTACACCTTC.